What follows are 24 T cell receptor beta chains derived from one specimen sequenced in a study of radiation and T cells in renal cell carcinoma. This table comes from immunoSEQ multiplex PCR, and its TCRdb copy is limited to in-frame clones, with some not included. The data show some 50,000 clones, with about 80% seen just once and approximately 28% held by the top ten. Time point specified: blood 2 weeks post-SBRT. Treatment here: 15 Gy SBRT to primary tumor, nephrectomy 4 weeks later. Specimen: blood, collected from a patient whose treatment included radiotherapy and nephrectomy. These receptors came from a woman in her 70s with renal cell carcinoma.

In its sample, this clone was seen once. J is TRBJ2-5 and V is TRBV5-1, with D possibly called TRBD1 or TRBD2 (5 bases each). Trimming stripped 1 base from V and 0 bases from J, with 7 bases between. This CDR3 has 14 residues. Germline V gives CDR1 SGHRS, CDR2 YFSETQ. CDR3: CASSLQGDQETQYF. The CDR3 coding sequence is TGCGCCAGCAGCTTGCAGGGAGACCAAGAGACCCAGTACTTC.

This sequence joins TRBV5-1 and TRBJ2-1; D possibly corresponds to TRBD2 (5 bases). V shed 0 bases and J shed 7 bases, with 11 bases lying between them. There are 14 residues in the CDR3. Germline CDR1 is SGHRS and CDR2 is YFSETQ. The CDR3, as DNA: TGCGCCAGCAGCTTGGCCGGGGTCTTAAATGAGCAGTTCTTC. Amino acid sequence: CASSLAGVLNEQFF.

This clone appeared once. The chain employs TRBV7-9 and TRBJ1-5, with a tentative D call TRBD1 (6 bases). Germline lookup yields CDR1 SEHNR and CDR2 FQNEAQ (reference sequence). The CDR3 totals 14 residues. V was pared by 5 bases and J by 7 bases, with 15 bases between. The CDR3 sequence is CASSPSGGHQPQHF. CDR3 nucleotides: TGTGCCAGCAGCCCCTCCGGGGGGCACCAGCCCCAGCATTTT.

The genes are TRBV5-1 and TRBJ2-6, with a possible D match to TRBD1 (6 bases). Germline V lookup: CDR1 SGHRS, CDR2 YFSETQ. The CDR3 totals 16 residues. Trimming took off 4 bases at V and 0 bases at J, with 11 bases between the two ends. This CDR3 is CASSPWTASGANVLTF. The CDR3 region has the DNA TGCGCCAGCAGCCCATGGACAGCCTCTGGGGCCAACGTCCTGACTTTC.

Written as DNA, the CDR3 is TGTGCCAGCAGTTACGGGGGTGATAACACTGAAGCTTTCTTT. It specifies CASSYGGDNTEAFF. The chain carries TRBV6-5 and TRBJ1-1; the D gene is possibly TRBD1 (5 bases). This CDR3 is 14 amino acids long. V was cut by 2 bases and J by 2 bases, with 9 bases left in between. The V gene's germline CDR1 is MNHEY and CDR2 SVGAGI.

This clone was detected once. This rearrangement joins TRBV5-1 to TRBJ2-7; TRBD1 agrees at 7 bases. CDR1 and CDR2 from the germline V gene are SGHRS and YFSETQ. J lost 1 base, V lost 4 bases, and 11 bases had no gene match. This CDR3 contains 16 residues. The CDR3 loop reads CASSEKGQPGSYEQYF. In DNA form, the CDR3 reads TGCGCCAGCAGCGAAAAGGGACAGCCAGGGTCCTACGAGCAGTACTTC.

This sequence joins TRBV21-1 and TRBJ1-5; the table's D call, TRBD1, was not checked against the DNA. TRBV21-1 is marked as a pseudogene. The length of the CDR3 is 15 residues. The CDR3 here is CASSGRGTGNQPQHF. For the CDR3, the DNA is TGTGCCAGCAGCGGCCGGGGGACAGGGAATCAGCCCCAGCATTTT.

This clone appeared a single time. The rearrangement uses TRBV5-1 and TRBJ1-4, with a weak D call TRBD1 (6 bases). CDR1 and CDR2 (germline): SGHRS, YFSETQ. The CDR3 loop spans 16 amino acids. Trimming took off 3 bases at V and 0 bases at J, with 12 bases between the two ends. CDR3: CASSYSGAATNEKLFF. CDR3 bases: TGCGCCAGCAGCTATTCAGGGGCTGCAACTAATGAAAAACTGTTTTTT.

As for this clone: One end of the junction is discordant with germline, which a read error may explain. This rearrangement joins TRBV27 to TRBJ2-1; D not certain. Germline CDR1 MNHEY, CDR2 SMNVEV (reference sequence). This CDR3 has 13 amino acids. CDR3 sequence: CASSFDSFNEQFF. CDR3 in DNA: TGTGCCAGCAGTTTTGACTCCTTCAATGAGCAGTTCTTC.

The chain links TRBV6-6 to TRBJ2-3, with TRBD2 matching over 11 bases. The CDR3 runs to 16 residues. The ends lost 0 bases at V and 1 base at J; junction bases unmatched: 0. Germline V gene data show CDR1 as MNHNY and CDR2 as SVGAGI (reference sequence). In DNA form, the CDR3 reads TGTGCCAGCAGTTACTCACTAGCGGGGGGCACAGATACGCAGTATTTT. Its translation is CASSYSLAGGTDTQYF.

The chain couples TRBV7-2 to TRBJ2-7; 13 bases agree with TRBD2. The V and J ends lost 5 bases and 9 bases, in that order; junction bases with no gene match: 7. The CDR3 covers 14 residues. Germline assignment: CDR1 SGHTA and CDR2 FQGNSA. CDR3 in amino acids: CASSTGTSGNVQYF. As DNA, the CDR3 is TGTGCCAGCAGCACTGGGACTAGCGGGAATGTGCAGTACTTC. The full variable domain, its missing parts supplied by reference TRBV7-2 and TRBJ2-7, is GAGVSQSPSNKVTEKGKDVELRCDPISGHTALYWYRQSLGQGLEFLIYFQGNSAPDKSGLPSDRFSAERTGGSVSTLTIQRTQQEDSAVYLCASSTGTSGNVQYFGPGTRLTVT.

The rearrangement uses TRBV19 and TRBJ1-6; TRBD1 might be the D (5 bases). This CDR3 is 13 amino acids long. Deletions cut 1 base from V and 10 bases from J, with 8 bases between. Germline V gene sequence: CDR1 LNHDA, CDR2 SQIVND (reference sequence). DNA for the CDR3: TGTGCCAGTAGTATAGGTCGGGGCTCACCCCTCCACTTT. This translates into CASSIGRGSPLHF.

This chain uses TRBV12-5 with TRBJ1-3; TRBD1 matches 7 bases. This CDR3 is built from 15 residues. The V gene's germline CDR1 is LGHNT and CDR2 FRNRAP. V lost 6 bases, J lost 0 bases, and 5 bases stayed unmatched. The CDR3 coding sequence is TGTGCTAGTGGCTCAGGGGGGCTCTCTGGAAACACCATATATTTT. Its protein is CASGSGGLSGNTIYF.

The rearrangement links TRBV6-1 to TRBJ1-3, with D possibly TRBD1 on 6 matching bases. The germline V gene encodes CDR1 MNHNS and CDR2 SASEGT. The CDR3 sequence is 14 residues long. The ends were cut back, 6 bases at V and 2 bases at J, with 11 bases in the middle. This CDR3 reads CASRTRDTGNTIYF. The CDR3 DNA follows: TGTGCCAGCAGGACCCGGGACACTGGAAACACCATATATTTT.

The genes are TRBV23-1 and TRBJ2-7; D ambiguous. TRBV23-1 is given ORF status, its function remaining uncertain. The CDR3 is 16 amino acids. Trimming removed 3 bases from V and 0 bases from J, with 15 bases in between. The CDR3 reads CASSQLTDPHSYEQYF. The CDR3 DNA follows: TGCGCCAGCAGTCAGCTGACGGACCCGCACTCCTACGAGCAGTACTTC.

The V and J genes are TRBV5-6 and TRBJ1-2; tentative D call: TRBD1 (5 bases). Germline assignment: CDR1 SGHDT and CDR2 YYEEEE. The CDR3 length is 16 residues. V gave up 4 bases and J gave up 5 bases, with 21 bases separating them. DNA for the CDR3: TGTGCCAGCAGCACCCTGGACACTCTCGGGAATTATGGCTACACCTTC. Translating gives CASSTLDTLGNYGYTF.

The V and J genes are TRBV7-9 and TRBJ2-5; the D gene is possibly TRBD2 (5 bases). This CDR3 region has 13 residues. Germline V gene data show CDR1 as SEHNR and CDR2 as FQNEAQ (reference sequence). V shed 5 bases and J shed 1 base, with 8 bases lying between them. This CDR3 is CASSNRGQETQYF. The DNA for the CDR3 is TGTGCCAGCAGCAACCGGGGCCAAGAGACCCAGTACTTC. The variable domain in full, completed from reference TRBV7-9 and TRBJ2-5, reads DTGVSQNPRHKITKRGQNVTFRCDPISEHNRLYWYRQTLGQGPEFLTYFQNEAQLEKSRLLSDRFSAERPKGSFSTLEIQRTEQGDSAMYLCASSNRGQETQYFGPGTRLLVL.

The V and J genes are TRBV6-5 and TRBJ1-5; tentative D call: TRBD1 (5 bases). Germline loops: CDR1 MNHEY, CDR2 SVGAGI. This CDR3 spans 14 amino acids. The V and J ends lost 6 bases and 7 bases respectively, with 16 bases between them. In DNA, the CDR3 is TGTGCCAGCAGCCCCTCCGGGGGTGAGCAGCCCCAGCATTTT. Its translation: CASSPSGGEQPQHF.

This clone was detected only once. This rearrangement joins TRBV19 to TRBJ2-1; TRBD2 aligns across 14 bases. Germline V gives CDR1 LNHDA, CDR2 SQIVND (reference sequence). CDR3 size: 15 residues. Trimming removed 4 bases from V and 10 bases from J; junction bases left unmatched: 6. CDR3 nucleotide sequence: TGTGCCAGTAGTACACGACGACTAGCGGGGGGGGAGCAGTTCTTC. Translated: CASSTRRLAGGEQFF. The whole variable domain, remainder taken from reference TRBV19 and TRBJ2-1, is DGGITQSPKYLFRKEGQNVTLSCEQNLNHDAMYWYRQDPGQGLRLIYYSQIVNDFQKGDIAEGYSVSREKKESFPLTVTSAQKNPTAFYLCASSTRRLAGGEQFFGPGTRLTVL.

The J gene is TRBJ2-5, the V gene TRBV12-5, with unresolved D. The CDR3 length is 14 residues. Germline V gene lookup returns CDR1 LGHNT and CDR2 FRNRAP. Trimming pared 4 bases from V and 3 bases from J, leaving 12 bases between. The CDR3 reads CASGSRPLEETQYF. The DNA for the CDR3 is TGTGCTAGTGGTTCCCGGCCCCTAGAAGAGACCCAGTACTTC.

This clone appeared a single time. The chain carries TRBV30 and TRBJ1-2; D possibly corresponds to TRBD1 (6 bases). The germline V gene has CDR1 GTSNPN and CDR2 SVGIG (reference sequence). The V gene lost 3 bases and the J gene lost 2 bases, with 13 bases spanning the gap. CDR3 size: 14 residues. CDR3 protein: CAWSTDSANYGYTF. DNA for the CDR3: TGTGCCTGGAGCACGGACAGTGCGAACTATGGCTACACCTTC. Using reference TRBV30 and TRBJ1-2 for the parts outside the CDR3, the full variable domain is SQTIHQWPATLVQPVGSPLSLECTVEGTSNPNLYWYRQAAGRGLQLLFYSVGIGQISSEVPQNLSASRPQDRQFILSSKKLLLSDSGFYLCAWSTDSANYGYTFGSGTRLTVV.

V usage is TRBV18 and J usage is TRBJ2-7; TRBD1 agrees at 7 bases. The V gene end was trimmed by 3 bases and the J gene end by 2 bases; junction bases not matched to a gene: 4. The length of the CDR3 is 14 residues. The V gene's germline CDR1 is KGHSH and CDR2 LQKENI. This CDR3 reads CASSPRTGTYEQYF. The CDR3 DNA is TGTGCCAGCTCACCGAGGACAGGTACCTACGAGCAGTACTTC.

This CDR3 is CASSFTYEQYF. The CDR3, as DNA: TGTGCCAGCAGCTTCACCTACGAGCAGTACTTC. The gene calls are TRBV9 and TRBJ2-7; unclear D gene. This CDR3 comprises 11 residues. Trimming left V 4 bases short and J 2 bases short, with 4 bases between. Per the germline V gene, CDR1 is SGDLS and CDR2 is YYNGEE.

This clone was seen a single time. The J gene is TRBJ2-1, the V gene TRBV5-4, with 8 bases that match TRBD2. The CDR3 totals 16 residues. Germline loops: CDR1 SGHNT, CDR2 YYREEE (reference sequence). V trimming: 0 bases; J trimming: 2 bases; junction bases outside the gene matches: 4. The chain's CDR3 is CASSLGAGGTYNEQFF. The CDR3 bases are TGTGCCAGCAGCTTGGGGGCGGGGGGAACCTACAATGAGCAGTTCTTC.